Shown below are 24 T cell receptor beta chains from a single sample sequenced in a study of identifying expanded T cells in peripheral blood. Assay used: immunoSEQ multiplex PCR; TCRdb lists only in-frame clones, some missing. Among about 90,000 clones, around 86% were seen once, and the ten largest hold over 5%. The source material was blood. Receptors were obtained from a person aged 18-70 years in good health.

J is TRBJ2-7 and V is TRBV7-9, with 9 positions matching TRBD1. Unmatched junction bases numbered 8, after V lost 4 bases and J lost 7 bases. This CDR3 has 14 amino acids. The germline V gene has CDR1 SEHNR and CDR2 FQNEAQ (reference sequence). The CDR3 is CASSSKQGAGEQYF. CDR3 sequence (DNA): TGTGCCAGCAGCTCAAAACAGGGGGCCGGGGAGCAGTACTTC. Using reference TRBV7-9 and TRBJ2-7 for the parts outside the CDR3, the full variable domain is DTGVSQNPRHKITKRGQNVTFRCDPISEHNRLYWYRQTLGQGPEFLTYFQNEAQLEKSRLLSDRFSAERPKGSFSTLEIQRTEQGDSAMYLCASSSKQGAGEQYFGPGTRLTVT.

This chain links TRBV5-5 with TRBJ2-3, with D maybe TRBD1 (6 bases). Trimming left V 4 bases short and J 0 bases short, with 12 bases between. Per the germline V gene, CDR1 is SGHKS and CDR2 is YYEKEE (reference sequence). This CDR3 has 15 residues. The CDR3 loop is CASSAWTVSTDTQYF. DNA of the CDR3: TGTGCCAGCAGCGCGTGGACAGTCAGCACAGATACGCAGTATTTT.

V usage is TRBV5-4 and J usage is TRBJ2-1, with TRBD2 as a possible D gene (7 bases). Deletions cut 0 bases from V and 0 bases from J, with 16 bases between. This CDR3 comprises 18 residues. The germline CDR1 and CDR2 sequences are SGHNT and YYREEE (reference sequence). The CDR3 sequence: CASSLGGGSRSSYNEQFF. CDR3 sequence (DNA): TGTGCCAGCAGCTTGGGGGGGGGCAGCCGAAGCTCCTACAATGAGCAGTTCTTC.

This chain joins TRBV4-3 and TRBJ1-5; no firm D call. CDR3 length: 15 amino acids. Germline loops: CDR1 LGHNA, CDR2 YSLEER. Trimming left V 0 bases short and J 5 bases short, with 11 bases between. CDR3: CASSQDSGRYQPQHF. CDR3 nucleotides: TGCGCCAGCAGCCAAGATTCAGGCAGATATCAGCCCCAGCATTTT.

The rearrangement joins TRBV14 to TRBJ2-1, with D hard to call. V was cut by 3 bases and J by 4 bases, with 10 bases left in between. Per germline, CDR1 SGHDN and CDR2 FVKESK. The length of the CDR3 is 14 residues. CDR3 loop: CASSQGSGYNEQFF. The DNA of the CDR3 is TGTGCCAGCAGCCAGGGGTCGGGTTACAATGAGCAGTTCTTC.

This sequence joins TRBV14 and TRBJ1-2, with D uncertain. CDR3 length equals 16 residues. Germline V gene data show CDR1 as SGHDN and CDR2 as FVKESK. V was trimmed by 0 bases and J by 5 bases, leaving 16 bases between them. The CDR3 reads CASSQDRGDPFYGYTF. The CDR3 DNA follows: TGTGCCAGCAGCCAAGATCGGGGAGACCCTTTTTATGGCTACACCTTC.

The chain combines TRBV7-6 with TRBJ1-1; D is unclear. CDR3 length equals 14 residues. The V gene lost 5 bases and the J gene lost 3 bases, with 13 bases spanning the gap. Germline V lookup: CDR1 SGHVS, CDR2 FNYEAQ. Here the CDR3 DNA reads TGTGCCAGCAGCCCGCCAAATTATCACACTGAAGCTTTCTTT. As protein: CASSPPNYHTEAFF.

V gene TRBV2 combines with J gene TRBJ2-7, with D perhaps being TRBD1 or TRBD2 (5 bases each). V shed 10 bases and J shed 8 bases, with 21 bases lying between them. Germline lookup yields CDR1 SNHLY and CDR2 FYNNEI. CDR3 length: 13 residues. The CDR3 is CAISGTWSEKQYF. The CDR3 DNA reads as TGTGCCATCTCCGGGACCTGGTCGGAAAAGCAGTACTTC. The whole variable domain, remainder taken from reference TRBV2 and TRBJ2-7, is EPEVTQTPSHQVTQMGQEVILRCVPISNHLYFYWYRQILGQKVEFLVSFYNNEISEKSEIFDDQFSVERPDGSNFTLKIRSTKLEDSAMYFCAISGTWSEKQYFGPGTRLTVT.

This clone occurred once. CDR3 amino acids: CASSFGGSYGYTF. The DNA of the CDR3 is TGTGCCAGCAGTTTCGGGGGCTCGTATGGCTACACCTTC. The chain couples TRBV6-5 to TRBJ1-2; a weak D match, TRBD1 (6 bases). Trimming shortened V by 4 bases and J by 5 bases, and 11 bases separated the two germline ends. The CDR3 runs 13 residues. Germline CDR1 is MNHEY and CDR2 is SVGAGI.

V gene TRBV7-2 combines with J gene TRBJ1-2; D gene ambiguous. This CDR3 has 13 residues. V was clipped by 3 bases and J by 4 bases, with 9 bases between them. The germline V gene encodes CDR1 SGHTA and CDR2 FQGNSA. The CDR3 nucleotides are TGTGCCAGCAGCTTGGAGAACTCCTATGGCTACACCTTC. Its protein is CASSLENSYGYTF.

The chain carries TRBV19 and TRBJ2-1; D could derive from TRBD1 or TRBD2 (5 bases each). Trimming cost V 1 base and J 7 bases, with 11 bases left between them. This CDR3 is 14 amino acids long. The germline CDR1 and CDR2 sequences are LNHDA and SQIVND (reference sequence). The CDR3 sequence is CASSIVSGRNEQFF. The CDR3 DNA reads TGTGCCAGTAGTATAGTATCAGGGAGAAATGAGCAGTTCTTC.

V usage is TRBV5-1 and J usage is TRBJ2-3; possible D gene TRBD1, 5 bases. The CDR3 runs to 13 residues. V was clipped by 3 bases and J by 1 base, with 6 bases between them. Germline V lookup: CDR1 SGHRS, CDR2 YFSETQ. Here the CDR3 DNA reads TGCGCCAGCAGCTCAGGGCGCACAGATACGCAGTATTTT. This codes for CASSSGRTDTQYF.

The chain has TRBV7-8 and TRBJ1-2, with TRBD1 matching 9 bases. This CDR3 spans 14 amino acids. In germline, CDR1 is SGHVS, CDR2 FQNEAQ. Trimming at V came to 5 bases and at J to 10 bases, leaving 11 bases not matched to a gene. The CDR3 reads CASSTGTGRGVYTF. The CDR3 nucleotides are TGTGCCAGCAGCACCGGGACAGGGAGGGGTGTCTACACCTTC.

The chain carries TRBV4-3 and TRBJ1-6; perhaps TRBD1 as D (6 bases). The V gene lost 1 base and the J gene lost 5 bases, with 12 bases spanning the gap. The V gene's germline CDR1 is LGHNA and CDR2 YSLEER. The CDR3 contains 16 residues. CDR3 amino acids: CASSQVYGQHNSPLHF. CDR3 in DNA: TGCGCCAGCAGCCAAGTATATGGACAGCATAATTCACCCCTCCACTTT.

The CDR3, as DNA: TGCGCCAGCAGCCTCCCGAGTGGAGAGACCCAGTACTTC. This sequence encodes CASSLPSGETQYF. This chain links TRBV4-1 with TRBJ2-5, with unresolved D. Germline values: CDR1 MGHRA, CDR2 YSYEKL. Trimming pared 4 bases from V and 4 bases from J, leaving 10 bases between. This CDR3 comprises 13 residues.

The count of this clone is one. V gene TRBV5-1 combines with J gene TRBJ2-7; no firm D call. Trimming pared 3 bases from V and 3 bases from J, leaving 16 bases between. Germline V lookup: CDR1 SGHRS, CDR2 YFSETQ. The CDR3 is made up of 15 amino acids. Here the CDR3 reads CASSSGHVFYYEQYF. The CDR3 DNA sequence: TGCGCCAGCAGCTCAGGCCATGTGTTCTACTACGAGCAGTACTTC.

The V and J genes are TRBV21-1 and TRBJ1-4; TRBD1 is the table's D call, not checked against the DNA. TRBV21-1 is labeled a pseudogene. CDR3 size: 16 residues. As DNA, the CDR3 is TGTGCCAGCAGCAGGCCATTAAACAGGGTTAATGAAAAACTGTTTTTT. Amino acid sequence: CASSRPLNRVNEKLFF.

V gene TRBV11-2 combines with J gene TRBJ2-5; a weak D match, TRBD2 (5 bases). Trimming took off 1 base at V and 1 base at J, with 10 bases between the two ends. Germline V gives CDR1 SGHAT, CDR2 FQNNGV. This CDR3 is built from 15 residues. The CDR3 reads CASSLGLASQETQYF. For the CDR3, the DNA is TGTGCCAGCAGCTTAGGTCTAGCTTCCCAAGAGACCCAGTACTTC.

This clone showed up just a few times. This chain links TRBV18 with TRBJ2-7, with D tentatively TRBD2 (5 bases). Trimming stripped 2 bases from V and 2 bases from J, with 7 bases between. There are 13 residues in the CDR3. CDR1 is KGHSH, CDR2 LQKENI, per germline. CDR3 coding DNA: TGTGCCAGCTCACCAGGGGAGACCTACGAGCAGTACTTC. The encoded protein is CASSPGETYEQYF.

The chain couples TRBV6-5 to TRBJ1-2; D not certain. V gave up 6 bases and J gave up 2 bases, with 10 bases separating them. The CDR3 runs to 13 residues. Per germline, CDR1 MNHEY and CDR2 SVGAGI. CDR3 in amino acids: CASSRSNNYGYTF. The CDR3 bases are TGTGCCAGCAGCCGAAGTAACAACTATGGCTACACCTTC.

The V call is TRBV6-1, the J call TRBJ1-4; D is unclear. V was cut by 7 bases and J by 4 bases, with 10 bases left in between. Per the germline V gene, CDR1 is MNHNS and CDR2 is SASEGT. The CDR3 contains 13 residues. The CDR3 loop is CASIAVYNEKLFF. CDR3 bases: TGTGCCAGCATCGCCGTTTATAATGAAAAACTGTTTTTT.

V and J are TRBV7-8 and TRBJ2-5, with D perhaps matching TRBD2 (5 bases). CDR3 length equals 16 residues. V was clipped by 5 bases and J by 1 base, with 17 bases between them. Germline V gene lookup returns CDR1 SGHVS and CDR2 FQNEAQ. CDR3 DNA sequence: TGTGCCAGCAGCCCCGCGCGGAGGCGATTCCAAGAGACCCAGTACTTC. It is translated as CASSPARRRFQETQYF.

This chain uses TRBV15 with TRBJ1-5, with 10 bases fitting TRBD1. The CDR3 has 17 amino acids. Germline CDR1 LNHNV, CDR2 YYDKDF (reference sequence). V dropped 5 bases and J dropped 4; count of bases not matched to a gene: 11. The CDR3 bases are TGTGCCACCAGCGGGCGGGACAGGGGCGGTCTAAATCAGCCCCAGCATTTT. It codes for CATSGRDRGGLNQPQHF.

This clone was seen more than once but under ten times. The genes are TRBV2 and TRBJ1-1; D not resolved. CDR1 is SNHLY and CDR2 is FYNNEI in the germline V gene. The CDR3 is made up of 13 amino acids. Trimming cost V 6 bases and J 0 bases, with 8 bases left between them. The CDR3 DNA follows: TGTGCCAGCAGCGGAGAGATGAACACTGAAGCTTTCTTT. This gives the protein CASSGEMNTEAFF.